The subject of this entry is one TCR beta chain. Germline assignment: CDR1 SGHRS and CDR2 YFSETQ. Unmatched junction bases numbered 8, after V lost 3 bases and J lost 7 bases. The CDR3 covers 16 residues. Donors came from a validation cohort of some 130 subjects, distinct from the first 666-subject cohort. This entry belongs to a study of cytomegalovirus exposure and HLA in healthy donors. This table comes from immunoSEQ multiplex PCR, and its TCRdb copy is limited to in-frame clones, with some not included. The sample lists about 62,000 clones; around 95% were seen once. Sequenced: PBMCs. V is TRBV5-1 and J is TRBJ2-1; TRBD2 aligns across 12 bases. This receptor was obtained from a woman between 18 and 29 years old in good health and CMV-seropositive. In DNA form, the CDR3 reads TGCGCCAGCAGCTCGCAGACTAGCGGGAGAGTAAATGAGCAGTTCTTC. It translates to CASSSQTSGRVNEQFF. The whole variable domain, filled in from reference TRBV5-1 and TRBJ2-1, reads KAGVTQTPRYLIKTRGQQVTLSCSPISGHRSVSWYQQTPGQGLQFLFEYFSETQRNKGNFPGRFSGRQFSNSRSEMNVSTLELGDSALYLCASSSQTSGRVNEQFFGPGTRLTVL.